The 29 T cell receptor beta chains below come from one sample, sequenced in a study of T-cell reconstitution after alpha-beta-depleted transplantation in children. Preparation of the TCRbeta library was carried out with unique molecular identifiers. TCRdb ran MiXCR on the PCR reads and lists one entry per CDR3 protein. The sample lists more than 500,000 distinct CDR3 sequences, about an eighth seen once, with around 15% in the top ten. The sequencing here drew on PBMCs, mostly from graft donor cells, taken 180 days after TCRalphabeta/CD19-depleted stem cell transplant. These receptors all come from a female patient between 2 and 15 years old who had a stem cell transplant for aplastic anemia, so the T cells may come from the graft donor.

This clonotype was seen a few times. As DNA, the CDR3 is TGCAGTGCTAATACCCAGGGGTTCTACGAGCAGTACTTC. The encoded protein is CSANTQGFYEQYF. This chain joins TRBV20-1 and TRBJ2-7, with D possibly TRBD1 on 6 matching bases. CDR1 is DFQATT and CDR2 is SNEGSKA in the germline V gene (reference sequence). Trimming cost V 4 bases and J 3 bases, with 13 bases left between them. The CDR3 runs 13 residues.

CDR3 coding DNA: TGTGCCATCAGTGGGAACCTCGCGTCCGCAGATACGCAGTATTTT. Amino acid sequence: CAISGNLASADTQYF. The rearrangement links TRBV10-3 to TRBJ2-3, with D unclear. The germline V and J ends were trimmed by 4 bases and 4 bases, with 15 bases remaining between them. This CDR3 region has 15 residues. Germline V gene sequence: CDR1 ENHRY, CDR2 SYGVKD.

Only a few counts were recorded for this clonotype. This chain links TRBV12-3 or TRBV12-4 with TRBJ1-2; TRBD1 is a possible D gene (5 bases). The CDR3 is 14 amino acids. V lost 3 bases to trimming and J lost 6 bases, with 14 bases between them. For the CDR3, the DNA is TGTGCCAGCAGTTTGAAGGGGCGCAGGGATGGCTACACCTTC. This translates into CASSLKGRRDGYTF.

This clonotype was recorded a few times. The rearrangement joins TRBV29-1 to TRBJ2-6; perhaps TRBD1 as D (6 bases). CDR1 SQVTM and CDR2 ANQGSEA come from the germline V gene. V was clipped by 5 bases and J by 0 bases, with 11 bases between them. The CDR3 contains 15 residues. In nucleotides, the CDR3 is TGCAGCGTTTTGGGACAAGGCTCTGGGGCCAACGTCCTGACTTTC. This sequence encodes CSVLGQGSGANVLTF.

This rearrangement joins TRBV7-2 to TRBJ2-3; D tentatively fits TRBD1 or TRBD2 (5 bases each). In germline, CDR1 is SGHTA, CDR2 FQGNSA. The CDR3 is 16 residues long. The V and J ends lost 5 bases and 7 bases respectively, with 22 bases between them. Here the CDR3 reads CASSPRDRPGTHTQYF. The CDR3, as DNA: TGTGCCAGCAGCCCTAGGGACCGACCCGGTACGCATACGCAGTATTTT.

This clonotype occurred many times. The gene calls are TRBV5-1 and TRBJ2-1; TRBD1 agrees at 12 bases. There are 16 residues in the CDR3. The junction had 0 bases not matched to a gene; V was cut back by 0 bases and J by 2 bases. In germline, CDR1 is SGHRS, CDR2 YFSETQ. CDR3 protein: CASSLGDRGPYNEQFF. Here the CDR3 DNA reads TGCGCCAGCAGCTTGGGGGACAGGGGGCCCTACAATGAGCAGTTCTTC.

This clonotype has a handful of counts. This sequence joins TRBV6-2 or TRBV6-3 and TRBJ1-2; unclear D gene. The CDR3 length is 11 residues. Per germline, CDR1 MNHEY and CDR2 SVGEGT. V lost 4 bases and J 8 bases, leaving 8 bases between the germline ends. CDR3 coding DNA: TGTGCCAGCAGTTGTAGCGGAGGCTACACCTTC. Residues: CASSCSGGYTF.

J is TRBJ2-5 and V is TRBV12-3 or TRBV12-4, with D tentatively TRBD1 or TRBD2 (6 bases each). The V end was cut by 8 bases, the J end by 6 bases, with 22 bases between. The CDR3 runs to 15 residues. The CDR3 loop is CASSLGGTVGQTQYF. CDR3 DNA: TGTGCCAGCTCCTTAGGGGGGACGGTTGGACAGACCCAGTACTTC.

V is TRBV27 and J is TRBJ1-2; TRBD1 is a possible D gene (6 bases). The germline V gene has CDR1 MNHEY and CDR2 SMNVEV (reference sequence). This CDR3 spans 17 amino acids. The V gene lost 1 base and the J gene lost 2 bases, with 17 bases spanning the gap. This CDR3 is CASSLYPGARVNYGYTF. The CDR3 coding sequence is TGTGCCAGCAGTTTATATCCAGGGGCAAGGGTGAACTATGGCTACACCTTC.

This clonotype has just a few counts. The gene calls are TRBV5-4 and TRBJ2-2; 9 bases map to TRBD2. Per germline, CDR1 SGHNT and CDR2 YYREEE (reference sequence). V shed 5 bases, J shed 3 bases, and the junction held 8 bases outside the gene matches. CDR3 length: 16 amino acids. CDR3 residues: CASRAVREGHTGELFF. The CDR3 nucleotides are TGTGCCAGCAGAGCGGTGCGGGAGGGCCACACCGGGGAGCTGTTTTTT. The entire variable domain, with the rest obtained from reference TRBV5-4 and TRBJ2-2, is as follows: ETGVTQSPTHLIKTRGQQVTLRCSSQSGHNTVSWYQQALGQGPQFIFQYYREEENGRGNFPPRFSGLQFPNYSSELNVNALELDDSALYLCASRAVREGHTGELFFGEGSRLTVL.

The table lists this clonotype with a few counts. The chain carries TRBV5-1 and TRBJ2-2, with TRBD2 matching 12 bases. Trimming at V came to 0 bases and at J to 1 base, leaving 1 base not matched to a gene. The length of the CDR3 is 17 residues. Per the germline V gene, CDR1 is SGHRS and CDR2 is YFSETQ. The CDR3 sequence is CASSLETSGRNTGELFF. The CDR3 DNA follows: TGCGCCAGCAGCTTGGAGACTAGCGGGAGGAACACCGGGGAGCTGTTTTTT.

The V and J genes are TRBV11-2 and TRBJ2-1, with 9 positions matching TRBD1. This CDR3 contains 20 residues. CDR1 is SGHAT, CDR2 FQNNGV, per germline. The V and J ends lost 5 bases and 0 bases, in that order; junction bases with no gene match: 17. The chain's CDR3 is CASSRHRDRVFWGSYNEQFF. The CDR3 bases are TGTGCCAGCAGCCGCCACCGGGACAGGGTTTTCTGGGGCTCCTACAATGAGCAGTTCTTC. Looking up the rest from reference TRBV11-2 and TRBJ2-1 gives the full variable domain: EAGVAQSPRYKIIEKRQSVAFWCNPISGHATLYWYQQILGQGPKLLIQFQNNGVVDDSQLPKDRFSAERLKGVDSTLKIQPAKLEDSAVYLCASSRHRDRVFWGSYNEQFFGPGTRLTVL.

This clonotype was observed a handful of times. The chain carries TRBV7-2 and TRBJ1-2, with unresolved D. The CDR3 has 14 amino acids. CDR1 and CDR2 from the germline V gene are SGHTA and FQGNSA. Trimming removed 1 base at V and 2 bases at J, with 8 bases between. CDR3 in DNA: TGTGCCAGCAGCTTAGGTCCCGAAAACTATGGCTACACCTTC. This encodes CASSLGPENYGYTF.

This clonotype turned up a few times. The rearrangement links TRBV6-1 to TRBJ2-1; a possible D gene is TRBD2 (6 bases). CDR1 and CDR2 (germline): MNHNS, SASEGT. Deletions cut 4 bases from V and 2 bases from J, with 15 bases between. The CDR3 loop spans 16 amino acids. In DNA, the CDR3 is TGTGCCAGCAGTGGCCTCGGCGGGGTCCCCTACAATGAGCAGTTCTTC. Translated, it gives CASSGLGGVPYNEQFF.

This clonotype was seen a handful of times. This rearrangement joins TRBV28 to TRBJ2-1, with TRBD2 matching 9 bases. Unmatched junction bases numbered 11, after V lost 4 bases and J lost 4 bases. Per germline, CDR1 MDHEN and CDR2 SYDVKM. This CDR3 spans 17 amino acids. The CDR3 DNA reads as TGTGCCAGCAGTTCCCTTGGCGGACTAGCGAATTACAATGAGCAGTTCTTC. This gives the protein CASSSLGGLANYNEQFF.

This clonotype showed up just a few times. The chain couples TRBV6-5 to TRBJ2-7; 12 bases map to TRBD2. Per germline, CDR1 MNHEY and CDR2 SVGAGI. After removal of 5 bases from V and 5 bases from J, the junction contained 4 bases not matched to a gene. This CDR3 has 14 residues. CDR3 bases: TGTGCCAGCAGTCCGCGGACTAGCGGGAACGAGCAGTACGTC. Its translation is CASSPRTSGNEQYV.

The chain uses TRBV7-2 and TRBJ2-3; perhaps TRBD2 as D (5 bases). The length of the CDR3 is 15 residues. CDR1 is SGHTA, CDR2 FQGNSA, per germline. V lost 2 bases and J 2 bases, leaving 11 bases between the germline ends. Here the CDR3 reads CASSLRGLATDTQYF. The CDR3 bases are TGTGCCAGCAGCTTACGGGGTCTGGCCACAGATACGCAGTATTTT.

This clonotype has only a few counts. A much larger clone sits a single nucleotide away, making a read error possible. V and J are TRBV20-1 and TRBJ2-4; tentatively, D is TRBD2 (5 bases). The CDR3 has 14 residues. CDR1 and CDR2 from the germline V gene are DFQATT and SNEGSKA (reference sequence). The CDR3 loop is CSAREDLAKNSQYF. CDR3 DNA: TGCAGTGCTAGAGAGGACTTAGCCAAAAACAGTCAGTACTTC.

The chain recombines TRBV20-1 with TRBJ2-5; TRBD2 matches at 13 bases. The V segment lost 4 bases and the J segment 5 bases; nucleotides outside the gene matches: 4. The CDR3 covers 14 residues. In germline, CDR1 is DFQATT, CDR2 SNEGSKA (reference sequence). The CDR3 loop is CSATTSGRFETQYF. The CDR3 DNA follows: TGCAGTGCTACGACTAGCGGGAGGTTTGAGACCCAGTACTTC.

At least ten counts were recorded for this clonotype. J is TRBJ1-6 and V is TRBV4-3, with TRBD1 identical over 10 bases. Germline values: CDR1 LGHNA, CDR2 YSLEER. The length of the CDR3 is 20 residues. V trimming: 2 bases; J trimming: 3 bases; junction bases outside the gene matches: 13. The DNA for the CDR3 is TGCGCCAGCAGCCAACTTCGGTACCGGGACAGGGGCCTCTATAATTCACCCCTCCACTTT. Translation: CASSQLRYRDRGLYNSPLHF.

This clonotype was counted between two and nine times. The chain combines TRBV7-2 with TRBJ2-3; a weak D match, TRBD2 (7 bases). V lost 1 base and J lost 2, with 13 bases in between. CDR1 and CDR2 (germline): SGHTA, FQGNSA. This CDR3 has 16 residues. This CDR3 is CASSLGGGGATDTQYF. In DNA, the CDR3 is TGTGCCAGCAGCTTAGGAGGCGGGGGCGCCACAGATACGCAGTATTTT.

This chain joins TRBV7-2 and TRBJ2-7; 12 bases match TRBD2. J lost 3 bases, V lost 4 bases, and 4 bases had no gene match. The CDR3 has 15 amino acids. Germline assignment: CDR1 SGHTA and CDR2 FQGNSA. CDR3 protein: CASSSGLAGYYEQYV. The CDR3, as DNA: TGTGCCAGCAGCTCGGGACTAGCGGGTTACTACGAGCAGTACGTC.

This clonotype turned up a few times. J is TRBJ2-7 and V is TRBV28; a possible D gene is TRBD1 (7 bases). V lost 1 base to trimming and J lost 7 bases, with 17 bases between them. CDR1 is MDHEN and CDR2 is SYDVKM in the germline V gene. This CDR3 is built from 15 residues. CDR3 in DNA: TGTGCCAGCAGTTTATCGGCAGGGGGGTTTGGGGAGCAGTACTTC. This sequence encodes CASSLSAGGFGEQYF.

This clonotype was observed at least ten times. The chain carries TRBV6-2 or TRBV6-3 and TRBJ2-7; the match to TRBD2 covers 8 bases. The J segment lost 4 bases and the V segment lost 4 bases, leaving 3 bases of the junction unmatched. The CDR3 is 13 residues long. Germline CDR1 is MNHEY and CDR2 is SVGEGT. CDR3 in DNA: TGTGCCAGCAGTTGGACTAGCAAGTACGAGCAGTACGTC. Encoded protein: CASSWTSKYEQYV.

The chain is built from TRBV20-1 and TRBJ2-7; D remains ambiguous. The CDR3 runs 15 residues. V gave up 3 bases and J gave up 2 bases, with 17 bases separating them. Germline-derived CDR1 and CDR2 are DFQATT and SNEGSKA (reference sequence). The CDR3 reads CSARLPTLPTYEQYF. As DNA, the CDR3 is TGCAGTGCTAGGTTACCTACTCTGCCCACCTACGAGCAGTACTTC.

In its sample, this clonotype was seen a few times. V is TRBV12-3 or TRBV12-4 and J is TRBJ2-1; 7 nucleotides align to TRBD2. The V gene end was trimmed by 3 bases and the J gene end by 7 bases; junction bases not matched to a gene: 15. The CDR3 is 17 amino acids. The CDR3 sequence: CASSLGLRSGIVNEQFF. The CDR3 DNA is TGTGCCAGCAGTTTGGGTCTCCGGAGCGGGATAGTTAATGAGCAGTTCTTC.

This clonotype is a singleton in its sample. The gene calls are TRBV20-1 and TRBJ2-3; D is ambiguous. Germline CDR1 DFQATT, CDR2 SNEGSKA (reference sequence). The CDR3 is 14 residues long. The V and J ends lost 0 bases and 1 base respectively, with 8 bases between them. DNA for the CDR3: TGCAGTGCTAGAGACGAGATTGGCACAGATACGCAGTATTTT. This gives the protein CSARDEIGTDTQYF.

The V gene is TRBV20-1, the J gene TRBJ1-1; possible D gene TRBD1, 5 bases. The germline CDR1 and CDR2 sequences are DFQATT and SNEGSKA (reference sequence). Trimming stripped 1 base from V and 5 bases from J, with 11 bases between. CDR3 length: 13 residues. The CDR3 loop is CSARGQRGTEAFF. CDR3 coding DNA: TGCAGTGCTAGAGGACAACGGGGGACTGAAGCTTTCTTT.

This clonotype was counted many times. The V call is TRBV20-1, the J call TRBJ2-7, with TRBD2 identical over 9 bases. CDR1 and CDR2 from the germline V gene are DFQATT and SNEGSKA (reference sequence). CDR3 length equals 15 residues. Unmatched junction bases numbered 8, after V lost 3 bases and J lost 2 bases. CDR3 residues: CSARPPGLATYEQYF. In nucleotides, the CDR3 is TGCAGTGCTAGGCCGCCGGGACTAGCTACCTACGAGCAGTACTTC.